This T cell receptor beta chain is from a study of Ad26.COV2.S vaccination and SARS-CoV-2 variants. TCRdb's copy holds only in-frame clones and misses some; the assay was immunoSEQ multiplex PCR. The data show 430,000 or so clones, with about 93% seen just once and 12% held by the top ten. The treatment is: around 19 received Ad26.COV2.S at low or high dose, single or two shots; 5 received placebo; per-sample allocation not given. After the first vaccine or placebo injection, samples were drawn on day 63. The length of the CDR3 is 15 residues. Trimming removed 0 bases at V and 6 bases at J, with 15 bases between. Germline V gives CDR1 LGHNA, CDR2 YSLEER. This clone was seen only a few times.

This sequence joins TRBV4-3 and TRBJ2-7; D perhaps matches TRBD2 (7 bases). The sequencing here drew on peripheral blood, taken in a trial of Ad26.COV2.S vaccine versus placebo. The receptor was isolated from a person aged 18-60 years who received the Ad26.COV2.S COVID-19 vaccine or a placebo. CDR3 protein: CASSQERWEGGEQYF. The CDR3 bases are TGCGCCAGCAGCCAAGAGAGGTGGGAGGGGGGCGAGCAGTACTTC.